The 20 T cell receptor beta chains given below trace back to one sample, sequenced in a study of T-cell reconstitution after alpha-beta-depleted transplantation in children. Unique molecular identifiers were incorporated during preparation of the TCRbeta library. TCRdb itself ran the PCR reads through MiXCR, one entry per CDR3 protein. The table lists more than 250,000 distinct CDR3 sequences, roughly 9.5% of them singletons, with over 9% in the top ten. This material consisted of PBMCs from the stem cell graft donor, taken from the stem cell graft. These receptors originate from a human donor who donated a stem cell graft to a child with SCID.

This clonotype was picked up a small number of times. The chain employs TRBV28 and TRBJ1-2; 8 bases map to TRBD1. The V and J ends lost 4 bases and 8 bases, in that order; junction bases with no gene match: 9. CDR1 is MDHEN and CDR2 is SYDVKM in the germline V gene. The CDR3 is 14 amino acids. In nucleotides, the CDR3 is TGTGCCAGCAGTTGGACAGGGAGGTATTCGGGCTACACCTTC. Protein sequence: CASSWTGRYSGYTF.

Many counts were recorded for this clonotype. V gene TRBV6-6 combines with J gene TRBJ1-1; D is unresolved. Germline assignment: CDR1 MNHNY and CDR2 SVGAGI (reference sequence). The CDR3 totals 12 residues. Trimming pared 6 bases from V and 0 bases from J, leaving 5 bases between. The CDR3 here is CASSGMNTEAFF. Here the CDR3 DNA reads TGTGCCAGCAGCGGCATGAACACTGAAGCTTTCTTT.

CDR3 residues: CASSSPGLGVYNEQFF. In DNA form, the CDR3 reads TGCGCCAGCAGCTCCCCGGGACTAGGCGTCTACAATGAGCAGTTCTTC. The chain links TRBV5-1 to TRBJ2-1, with 8 bases that match TRBD2. Looked up from germline, CDR1 is SGHRS and CDR2 is YFSETQ. The CDR3 consists of 16 residues. V shed 3 bases and J 3 bases; nucleotides not matched to a gene: 8.

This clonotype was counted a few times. The CDR3 region is CASSEAVNTEAFF. CDR3 sequence (DNA): TGTGCCAGCAGTGAGGCAGTGAACACTGAAGCTTTCTTT. The chain carries TRBV2 and TRBJ1-1, with unresolved D. Germline CDR1 reads SNHLY; CDR2 reads FYNNEI. V lost 3 bases, J lost 0 bases, and 5 bases lay in between. This CDR3 spans 13 amino acids. The full variable domain, its missing parts supplied by reference TRBV2 and TRBJ1-1, is EPEVTQTPSHQVTQMGQEVILRCVPISNHLYFYWYRQILGQKVEFLVSFYNNEISEKSEIFDDQFSVERPDGSNFTLKIRSTKLEDSAMYFCASSEAVNTEAFFGQGTRLTVV.

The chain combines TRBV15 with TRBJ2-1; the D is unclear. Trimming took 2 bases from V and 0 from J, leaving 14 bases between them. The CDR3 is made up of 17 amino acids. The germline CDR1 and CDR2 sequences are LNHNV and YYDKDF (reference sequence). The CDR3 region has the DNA TGTGCCACCAGCAGAATCCCCGGCCACAGCTCCTACAATGAGCAGTTCTTC. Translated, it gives CATSRIPGHSSYNEQFF.

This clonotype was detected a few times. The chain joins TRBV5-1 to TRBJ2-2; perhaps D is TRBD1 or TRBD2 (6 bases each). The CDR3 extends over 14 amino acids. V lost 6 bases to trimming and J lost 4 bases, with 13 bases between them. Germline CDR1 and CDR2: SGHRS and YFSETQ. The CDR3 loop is CASTEGGFTGELFF. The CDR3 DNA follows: TGCGCCAGCACGGAGGGGGGCTTCACCGGGGAGCTGTTTTTT.

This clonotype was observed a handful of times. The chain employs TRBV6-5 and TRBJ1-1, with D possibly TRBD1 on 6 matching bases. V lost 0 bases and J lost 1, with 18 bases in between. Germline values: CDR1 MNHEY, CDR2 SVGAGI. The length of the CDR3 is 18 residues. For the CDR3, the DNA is TGTGCCAGCAGTTACTCCGGCAGAGGGGGGGGCCGGAACACTGAAGCTTTCTTT. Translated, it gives CASSYSGRGGGRNTEAFF.

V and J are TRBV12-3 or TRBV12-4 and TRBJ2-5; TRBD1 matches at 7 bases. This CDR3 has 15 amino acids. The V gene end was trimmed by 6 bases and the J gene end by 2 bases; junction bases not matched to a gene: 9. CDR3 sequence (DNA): TGTGCCAGCAGCCTTCAGCCGGGACAGCAAGAGACCCAGTACTTC. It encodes CASSLQPGQQETQYF.

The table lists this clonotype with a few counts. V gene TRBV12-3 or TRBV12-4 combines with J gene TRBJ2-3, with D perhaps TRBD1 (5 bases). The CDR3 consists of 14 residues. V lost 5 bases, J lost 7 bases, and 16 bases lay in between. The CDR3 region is CASSLRQSYNTQYF. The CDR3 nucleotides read TGTGCCAGCAGTCTCAGACAGTCATATAATACGCAGTATTTT.

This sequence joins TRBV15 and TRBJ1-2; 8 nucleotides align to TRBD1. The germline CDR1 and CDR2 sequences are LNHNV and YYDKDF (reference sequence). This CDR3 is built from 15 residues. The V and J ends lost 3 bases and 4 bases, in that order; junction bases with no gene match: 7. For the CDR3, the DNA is TGTGCCACCAGCAGTAAGACAGGGGCCGGCTATGGCTACACCTTC. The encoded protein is CATSSKTGAGYGYTF.

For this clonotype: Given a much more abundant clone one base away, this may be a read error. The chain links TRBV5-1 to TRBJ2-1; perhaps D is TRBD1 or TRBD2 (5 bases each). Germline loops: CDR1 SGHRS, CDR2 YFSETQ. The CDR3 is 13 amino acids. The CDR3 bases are TGCGCCAGCAGCTGGCTTTCGGGGCAACTGGGGTATTTC. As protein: CASSWLSGQLGYF. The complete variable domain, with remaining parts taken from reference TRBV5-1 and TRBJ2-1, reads KAGVTQTPRYLIKTRGQQVTLSCSPISGHRSVSWYQQTPGQGLQFLFEYFSETQRNKGNFPGRFSGRQFSNSRSEMNVSTLELGDSALYLCASSWLSGQLGYFGPGTRLTVL.

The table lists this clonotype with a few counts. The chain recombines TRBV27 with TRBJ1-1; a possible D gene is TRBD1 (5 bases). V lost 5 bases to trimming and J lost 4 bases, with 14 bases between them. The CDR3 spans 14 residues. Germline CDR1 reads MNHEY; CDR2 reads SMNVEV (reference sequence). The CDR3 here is CASSPTGGSTEAFF. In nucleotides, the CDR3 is TGTGCCAGCAGTCCTACAGGTGGATCCACTGAAGCTTTCTTT.

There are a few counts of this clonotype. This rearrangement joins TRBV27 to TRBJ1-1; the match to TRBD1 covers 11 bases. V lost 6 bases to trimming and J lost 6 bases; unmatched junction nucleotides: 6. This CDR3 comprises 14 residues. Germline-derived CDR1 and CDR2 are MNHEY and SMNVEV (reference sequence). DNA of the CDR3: TGTGCCAGCAGGGGAGGACAGGGGGCAGCTGAAGCTTTCTTT. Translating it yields CASRGGQGAAEAFF.

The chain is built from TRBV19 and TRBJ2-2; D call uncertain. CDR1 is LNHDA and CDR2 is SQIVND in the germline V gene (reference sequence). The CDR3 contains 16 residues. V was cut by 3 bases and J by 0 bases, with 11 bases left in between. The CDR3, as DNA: TGTGCCAGTAGTATCCCCCGAGTGTCGAACACCGGGGAGCTGTTTTTT. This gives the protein CASSIPRVSNTGELFF. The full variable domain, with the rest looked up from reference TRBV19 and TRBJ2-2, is DGGITQSPKYLFRKEGQNVTLSCEQNLNHDAMYWYRQDPGQGLRLIYYSQIVNDFQKGDIAEGYSVSREKKESFPLTVTSAQKNPTAFYLCASSIPRVSNTGELFFGEGSRLTVL.

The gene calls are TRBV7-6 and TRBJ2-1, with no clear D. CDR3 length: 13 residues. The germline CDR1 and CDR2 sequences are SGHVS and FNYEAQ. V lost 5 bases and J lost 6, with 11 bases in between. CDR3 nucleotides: TGTGCCAGCAGCCTTACACAGAGCAATGAGCAGTTCTTC. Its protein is CASSLTQSNEQFF.

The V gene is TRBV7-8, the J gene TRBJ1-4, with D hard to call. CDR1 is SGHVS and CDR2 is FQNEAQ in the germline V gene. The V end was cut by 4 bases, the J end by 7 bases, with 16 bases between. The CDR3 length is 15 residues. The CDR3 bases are TGTGCCAGCAGCTGGCTGGCAGCCAAATTTGAAAAACTGTTTTTT. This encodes CASSWLAAKFEKLFF.

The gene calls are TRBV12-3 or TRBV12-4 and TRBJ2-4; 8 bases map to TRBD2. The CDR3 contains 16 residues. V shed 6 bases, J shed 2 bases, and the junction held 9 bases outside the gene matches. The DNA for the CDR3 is TGTGCCAGCAGCCAAGCGGGGGCATTTACCAAAAACATTCAGTACTTC. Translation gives CASSQAGAFTKNIQYF.

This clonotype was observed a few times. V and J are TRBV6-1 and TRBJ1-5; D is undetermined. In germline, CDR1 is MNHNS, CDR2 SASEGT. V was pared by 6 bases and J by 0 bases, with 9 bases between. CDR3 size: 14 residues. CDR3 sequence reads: CASRDQNSNQPQHF. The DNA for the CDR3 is TGTGCCAGCAGGGATCAGAATAGCAATCAGCCCCAGCATTTT.

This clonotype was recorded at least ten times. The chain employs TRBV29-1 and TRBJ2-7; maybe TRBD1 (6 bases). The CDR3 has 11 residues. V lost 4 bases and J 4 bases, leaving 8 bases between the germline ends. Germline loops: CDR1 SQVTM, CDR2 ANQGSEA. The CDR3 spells CSVGDTYEQYF. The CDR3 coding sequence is TGCAGCGTTGGGGACACTTACGAGCAGTACTTC.

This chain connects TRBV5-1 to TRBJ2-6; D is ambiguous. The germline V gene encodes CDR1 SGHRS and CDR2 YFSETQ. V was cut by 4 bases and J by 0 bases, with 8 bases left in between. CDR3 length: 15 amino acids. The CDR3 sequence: CASSAAVSGANVLTF. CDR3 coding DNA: TGCGCCAGCAGCGCCGCAGTCTCTGGGGCCAACGTCCTGACTTTC.